This is a list of T cell receptor beta chains from one sample in a study of T cells after yellow fever vaccination. From the 5' RACE reads, TCRdb called clonotypes with MiXCR, one entry per CDR3 protein. The data hold 300,000 to 450,000 distinct CDR3 sequences, with about 6.2% observed a single time. Material: PBMCs, obtained 5 days after the yellow fever booster vaccination. Receptors originate from a man aged 25 to 40 who received the YFV17D yellow fever vaccine. Both conserved end residues are part of each CDR3. D genes are given only for firm matches. Size values are once, few and many counts, or a class for expanded clones, and some rows have none.

clone_size	v_call	j_call	d_call	cdr3_aa	cdr3_nt
many	TRBV10-2	TRBJ2-7	.	CASKDQVMAYEQYF	TGCGCCAGCAAGGACCAGGTGATGGCCTACGAGCAGTACTTC
many	TRBV7-2	TRBJ2-1	.	CASSLDGGATEQFF	TGTGCCAGCAGCTTAGATGGGGGCGCTACGGAGCAGTTCTTC
few	TRBV20-1	TRBJ2-1	TRBD2	CSARSPSGNARDEQFF	TGCAGTGCTAGAAGTCCTAGCGGGAACGCGAGGGATGAGCAGTTCTTC
many	TRBV28	TRBJ2-1	.	CASSLFQRTANEQFF	TGTGCCAGCAGTTTATTCCAGCGGACCGCGAATGAGCAGTTCTTC
many	TRBV7-4	TRBJ2-3	.	CASSLFIGALKGSPDTQYF	TGTGCCAGCAGCTTATTTATTGGGGCTTTGAAGGGATCCCCAGATACGCAGTATTTT
.	TRBV28	TRBJ2-7	TRBD2	CASSSPRLAPYEQYF	TGTGCCAGCAGTTCTCCCCGACTAGCACCCTACGAGCAGTACTTC
.	TRBV20-1	TRBJ2-2	TRBD2	CSARRGLATTGELFF	TGCAGTGCTAGGAGGGGACTAGCGACAACCGGGGAGCTGTTTTTT
many	TRBV5-1	TRBJ2-3	.	CASSLVGLGTDTQYF	TGCGCCAGCAGCTTGGTGGGGTTGGGGACAGATACGCAGTATTTT
many	TRBV20-1	TRBJ2-5	.	CSARLETQYF	TGCAGTGCTAGGTTGGAGACCCAGTACTTC
few	TRBV20-1	TRBJ2-7	.	CSAPPRSGGYEQYF	TGCAGTGCCCCCCCCCGAAGCGGAGGCTACGAGCAGTACTTC
few	TRBV20-1	TRBJ2-7	.	CSARDIAVKSPYEQYF	TGCAGTGCTAGAGATATAGCGGTGAAAAGTCCCTACGAGCAGTACTTC
.	TRBV20-1	TRBJ2-7	.	CSARVSGPGRYEQYF	TGCAGTGCTAGAGTATCGGGACCAGGTCGGTACGAGCAGTACTTC
few	TRBV15	TRBJ2-7	TRBD2	CATSRDRRVGGSREQYF	TGTGCCACCAGCAGAGACCGGAGGGTGGGCGGGAGTCGCGAGCAGTACTTC
few	TRBV12-3/TRBV12-4	TRBJ2-1	TRBD2	CASTLNLGRGEQFF	TGTGCCAGCACCCTCAACCTGGGGAGGGGTGAGCAGTTCTTC
many	TRBV15	TRBJ1-4	.	CATSREGRTNEKLFF	TGTGCCACCAGCAGGGAAGGGAGAACTAATGAAAAACTGTTTTTT
few	TRBV6-1	TRBJ2-7	TRBD1	CASTLSLRAGGIHEQYF	TGTGCCAGCACCCTCTCGTTAAGGGCAGGGGGCATCCACGAGCAGTACTTC
.	TRBV5-1	TRBJ2-3	.	CASSLEREDTQYF	TGCGCCAGCAGCTTGGAGAGGGAGGATACGCAGTATTTT
.	TRBV10-3	TRBJ2-2	.	CAINRVITGELFF	TGTGCCATCAACAGGGTTATCACCGGGGAGCTGTTTTTT
.	TRBV6-1	TRBJ2-3	TRBD2	CASRIRGGLARTDTQYF	TGTGCCAGCAGAATAAGGGGGGGACTAGCGCGCACAGATACGCAGTATTTT
few	TRBV5-6	TRBJ2-5	.	CASSPGPGVGVETQYF	TGTGCCAGCAGCCCCGGACCGGGGGTAGGGGTAGAGACCCAGTACTTC
many	TRBV5-1	TRBJ2-5	.	CASRRDTETQYF	TGCGCCAGCAGACGGGACACGGAGACCCAGTACTTC
many	TRBV7-9	TRBJ2-7	.	CASNKVGYEQYF	TGTGCCAGCAACAAGGTCGGGTACGAGCAGTACTTC
.	TRBV9	TRBJ2-7	.	CASSVGQSRQVEQYF	TGTGCCAGCAGCGTCGGCCAGTCAAGACAGGTTGAGCAGTACTTC
few	TRBV7-2	TRBJ2-2	.	CASSLAQGGVGELFF	TGTGCCAGCAGCTTAGCACAGGGTGGGGTCGGGGAGCTGTTTTTT
many	TRBV6-5	TRBJ2-7	TRBD1	CASSSLQGAYEQYF	TGTGCCAGCAGTTCCCTACAGGGGGCTTACGAGCAGTACTTC
many	TRBV5-1	TRBJ1-1	.	CASSLWGVQTNTEAFF	TGCGCCAGCAGCTTGTGGGGGGTCCAGACGAACACTGAAGCTTTCTTT